The clone carrying this T cell receptor (beta chain) was detected once. The CDR3 length is 14 residues. CDR1 is SGHRS and CDR2 is YFSETQ in the germline V gene. V dropped 2 bases and J dropped 2; count of bases not matched to a gene: 3. These data belong to a study of blood T cell repertoires in COVID-19. Repertoires were generated with immunoSEQ multiplex PCR, while TCRdb's copy carries only in-frame clones and drops some. The sample records 450,000 to 600,000 clones, 87% being singletons. Categorization into cohorts depended on clinical history that participants reported. This TCR was sampled from a woman between 18 and 29 years old who had recovered from COVID-19. The chain links TRBV5-1 to TRBJ1-1; 7 nucleotides match TRBD1. Sequenced sample: PBMCs or T cells enriched from blood (not recorded which). The CDR3 nucleotides are TGCGCCAGCAGCTTCGGGACAGTAAACACTGAAGCTTTCTTT. Encoded protein: CASSFGTVNTEAFF.